One sample yielded the 2 T cell receptor beta chains listed below, sequenced in a study of T cell clones after liver transplantation. Measured with immunoSEQ multiplex PCR; TCRdb has only the in-frame clones, and not every one. The table records tens of thousands of clones, 90% of them present only once. The starting material was CD4+ T cells from blood, obtained before liver transplant. Receptor source: a human donor who received a liver transplant.

Points on this clone: In the same sample, other DNA sequences code for this CDR3. The chain couples TRBV9 to TRBJ2-5, with 7 bases lining up with TRBD1. Per germline, CDR1 SGDLS and CDR2 YYNGEE. Losses at the gene ends were 4 bases for V and 1 base for J; bases not matched to a gene: 4. The CDR3 is made up of 14 amino acids. The CDR3 coding sequence is TGTGCCAGCAGCCCCCGGACAGGCCAAGAGACCCAGTACTTC. Its protein is CASSPRTGQETQYF.

This chain joins TRBV6-5 and TRBJ2-1; 10 bases line up with TRBD2. The ends lost 6 bases at V and 3 bases at J; junction bases unmatched: 5. CDR3 length equals 15 residues. Germline V CDR1 and CDR2: MNHEY, SVGAGI. CDR3 in DNA: TGTGCCAGCAGGGAGCGGGAGGGCCTCTACAATGAGCAGTTCTTC. Its protein is CASREREGLYNEQFF.